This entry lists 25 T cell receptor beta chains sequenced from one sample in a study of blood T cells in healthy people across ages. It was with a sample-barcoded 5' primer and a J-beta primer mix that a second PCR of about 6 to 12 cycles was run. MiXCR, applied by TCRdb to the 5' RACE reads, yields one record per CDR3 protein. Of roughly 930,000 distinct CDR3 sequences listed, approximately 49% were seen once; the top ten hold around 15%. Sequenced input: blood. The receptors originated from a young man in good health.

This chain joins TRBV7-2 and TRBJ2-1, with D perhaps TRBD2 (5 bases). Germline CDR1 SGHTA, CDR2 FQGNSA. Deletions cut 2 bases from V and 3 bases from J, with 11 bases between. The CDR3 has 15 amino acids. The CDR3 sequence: CASSLSSGYYNEQFF. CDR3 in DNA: TGTGCCAGCAGCTTATCCAGCGGCTACTACAATGAGCAGTTCTTC.

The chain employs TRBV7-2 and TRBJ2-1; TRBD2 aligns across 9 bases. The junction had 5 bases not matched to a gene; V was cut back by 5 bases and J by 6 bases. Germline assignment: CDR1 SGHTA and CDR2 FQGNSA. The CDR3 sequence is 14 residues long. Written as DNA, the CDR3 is TGTGCCAGCAGCACGACTAGCGGAACCAATGAGCAGTTCTTC. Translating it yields CASSTTSGTNEQFF.

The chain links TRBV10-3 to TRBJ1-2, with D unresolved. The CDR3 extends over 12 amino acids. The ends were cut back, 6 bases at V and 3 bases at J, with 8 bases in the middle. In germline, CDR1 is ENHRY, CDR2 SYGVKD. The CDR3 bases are TGTGCCATCAGCTCGCTGGACTATGGCTACACCTTC. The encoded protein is CAISSLDYGYTF.

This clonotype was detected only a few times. The CDR3 DNA reads as TGTGCCAGCAGACAACAGGGATCGGGTGGCTACACCTTC. Residues: CASRQQGSGGYTF. This chain joins TRBV14 and TRBJ1-2; D might be TRBD1 (6 bases). Germline V gene sequence: CDR1 SGHDN, CDR2 FVKESK. The CDR3 has 13 amino acids. The V and J ends lost 6 bases and 7 bases respectively, with 15 bases between them.

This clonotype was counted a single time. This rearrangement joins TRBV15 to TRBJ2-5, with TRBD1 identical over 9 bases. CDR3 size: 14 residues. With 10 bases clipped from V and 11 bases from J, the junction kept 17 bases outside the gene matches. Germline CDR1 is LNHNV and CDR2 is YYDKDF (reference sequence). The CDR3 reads CAIDTGGAYNEQYF. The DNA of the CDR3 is TGTGCCATCGATACAGGGGGCGCCTACAATGAGCAGTACTTC. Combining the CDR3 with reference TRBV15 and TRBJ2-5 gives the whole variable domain DAMVIQNPRYQVTQFGKPVTLSCSQTLNHNVMYWYQQKSSQAPKLLFHYYDKDFNNEADTPDNFQSRRPNTSFCFLDIRSPGLGDTAMYLCAIDTGGAYNEQYFGPGTRLLVL.

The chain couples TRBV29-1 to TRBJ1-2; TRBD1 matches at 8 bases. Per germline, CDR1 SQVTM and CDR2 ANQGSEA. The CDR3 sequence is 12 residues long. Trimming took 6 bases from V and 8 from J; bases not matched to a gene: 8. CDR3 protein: CSVSDRGYGYTF. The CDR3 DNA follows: TGCAGCGTCTCCGACAGGGGCTACGGCTACACCTTC.

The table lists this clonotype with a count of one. CDR3 nucleotides: TGTGCCTGGGGAGGGACAGGGATCTCCTACGAGCAGTACTTC. This encodes CAWGGTGISYEQYF. The chain couples TRBV30 to TRBJ2-7; 9 positions match TRBD1. The CDR3 sequence is 14 residues long. The V segment lost 5 bases and the J segment 0 bases; nucleotides outside the gene matches: 5. The germline V gene encodes CDR1 GTSNPN and CDR2 SVGIG (reference sequence).

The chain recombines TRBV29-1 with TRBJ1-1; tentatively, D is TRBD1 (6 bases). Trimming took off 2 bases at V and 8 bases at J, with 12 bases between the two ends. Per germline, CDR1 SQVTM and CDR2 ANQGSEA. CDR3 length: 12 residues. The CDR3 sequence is CSVEWGAGEAFF. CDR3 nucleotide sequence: TGCAGCGTTGAATGGGGGGCAGGGGAAGCTTTCTTT.

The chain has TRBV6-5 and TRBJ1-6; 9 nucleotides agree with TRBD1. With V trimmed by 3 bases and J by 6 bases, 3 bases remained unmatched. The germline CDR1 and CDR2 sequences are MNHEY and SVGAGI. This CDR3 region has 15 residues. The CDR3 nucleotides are TGTGCCAGCAGTTATGAGGACAGGGGTAATTCACCCCTCCACTTT. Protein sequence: CASSYEDRGNSPLHF.

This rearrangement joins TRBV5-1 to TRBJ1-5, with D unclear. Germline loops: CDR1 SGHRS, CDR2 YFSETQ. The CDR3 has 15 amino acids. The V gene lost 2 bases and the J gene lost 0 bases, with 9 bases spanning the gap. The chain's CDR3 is CASSFGTNSNQPQHF. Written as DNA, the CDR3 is TGCGCCAGCAGCTTCGGAACTAATAGCAATCAGCCCCAGCATTTT.

This CDR3 is CASSTQGSSSYNEQFF. In nucleotides, the CDR3 is TGTGCCAGCAGCACACAGGGATCGAGCTCCTACAATGAGCAGTTCTTC. This chain connects TRBV13 to TRBJ2-1, with D possibly matching TRBD1 (6 bases). The V end lost 5 bases, the J end lost 0 bases, and 14 bases lay between the germline ends. This CDR3 spans 16 amino acids. The V gene's germline CDR1 is PRHDT and CDR2 FYEKMQ (reference sequence). Full variable domain (missing parts from reference TRBV13 and TRBJ2-1): AAGVIQSPRHLIKEKRETATLKCYPIPRHDTVYWYQQGPGQDPQFLISFYEKMQSDKGSIPDRFSAQQFSDYHSELNMSSLELGDSALYFCASSTQGSSSYNEQFFGPGTRLTVL.

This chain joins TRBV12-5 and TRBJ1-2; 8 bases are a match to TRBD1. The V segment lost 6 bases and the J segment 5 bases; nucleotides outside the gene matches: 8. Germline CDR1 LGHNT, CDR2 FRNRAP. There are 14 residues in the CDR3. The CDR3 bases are TGTGCTAGTGGGACAGGGGCAGCAGGGTATGGCTACACCTTC. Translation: CASGTGAAGYGYTF.

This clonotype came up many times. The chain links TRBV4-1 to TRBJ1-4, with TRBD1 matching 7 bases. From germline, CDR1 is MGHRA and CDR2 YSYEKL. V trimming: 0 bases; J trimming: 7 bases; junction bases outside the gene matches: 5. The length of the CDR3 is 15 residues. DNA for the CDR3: TGCGCCAGCAGCCAAGAGCCAGGGGGTGGTGAAAAACTGTTTTTT. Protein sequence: CASSQEPGGGEKLFF.

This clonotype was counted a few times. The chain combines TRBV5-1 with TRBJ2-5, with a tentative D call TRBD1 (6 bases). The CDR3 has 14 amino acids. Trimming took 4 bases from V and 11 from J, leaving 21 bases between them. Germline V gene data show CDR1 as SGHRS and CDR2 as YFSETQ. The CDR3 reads CASSLGTNPNEQYF. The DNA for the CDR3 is TGCGCCAGCAGCCTGGGGACAAACCCCAATGAGCAGTACTTC. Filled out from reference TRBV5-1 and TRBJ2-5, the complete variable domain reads KAGVTQTPRYLIKTRGQQVTLSCSPISGHRSVSWYQQTPGQGLQFLFEYFSETQRNKGNFPGRFSGRQFSNSRSEMNVSTLELGDSALYLCASSLGTNPNEQYFGPGTRLLVL.

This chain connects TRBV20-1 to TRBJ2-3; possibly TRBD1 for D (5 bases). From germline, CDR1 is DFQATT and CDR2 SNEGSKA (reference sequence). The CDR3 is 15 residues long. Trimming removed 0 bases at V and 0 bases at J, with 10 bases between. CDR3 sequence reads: CSAREGHSSTDTQYF. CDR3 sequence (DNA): TGCAGTGCTAGAGAAGGACACTCTAGCACAGATACGCAGTATTTT.

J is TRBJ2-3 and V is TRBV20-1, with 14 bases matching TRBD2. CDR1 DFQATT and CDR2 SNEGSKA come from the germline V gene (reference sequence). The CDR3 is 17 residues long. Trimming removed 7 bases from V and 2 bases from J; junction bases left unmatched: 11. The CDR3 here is CSVRLAGGRRDTDTQYF. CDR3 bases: TGCAGTGTTCGACTAGCGGGGGGGCGGCGAGACACAGATACGCAGTATTTT.

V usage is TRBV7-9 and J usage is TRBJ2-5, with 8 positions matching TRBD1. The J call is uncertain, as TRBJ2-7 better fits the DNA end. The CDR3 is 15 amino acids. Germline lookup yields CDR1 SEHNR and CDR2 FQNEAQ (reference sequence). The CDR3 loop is CASSLVRTGWYEQYF. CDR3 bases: TGTGCCAGCAGCTTAGTCCGGACAGGGTGGTACGAGCAGTACTTC.

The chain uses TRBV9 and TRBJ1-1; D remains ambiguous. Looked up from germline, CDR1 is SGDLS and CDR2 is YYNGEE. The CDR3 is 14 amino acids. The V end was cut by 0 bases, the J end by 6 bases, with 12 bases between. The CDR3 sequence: CASSVDGAQAEAFF. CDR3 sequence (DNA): TGTGCCAGCAGCGTAGATGGCGCGCAGGCTGAAGCTTTCTTT.

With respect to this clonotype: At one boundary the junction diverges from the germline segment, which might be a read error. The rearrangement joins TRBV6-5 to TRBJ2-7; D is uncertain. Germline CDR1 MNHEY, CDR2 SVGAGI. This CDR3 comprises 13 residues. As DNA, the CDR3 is TGTGCCAGCAGTCCTAGTGCCTCCTACCAGCAGTACTTC. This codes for CASSPSASYQQYF.

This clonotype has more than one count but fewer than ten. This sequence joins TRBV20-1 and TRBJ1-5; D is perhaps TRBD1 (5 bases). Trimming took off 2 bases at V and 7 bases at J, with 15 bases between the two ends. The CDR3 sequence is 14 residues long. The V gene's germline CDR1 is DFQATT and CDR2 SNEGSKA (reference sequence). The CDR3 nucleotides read TGCAGTGCTAGATCCCTGACAGCGGGGCAGCCCCAGCATTTT. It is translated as CSARSLTAGQPQHF.

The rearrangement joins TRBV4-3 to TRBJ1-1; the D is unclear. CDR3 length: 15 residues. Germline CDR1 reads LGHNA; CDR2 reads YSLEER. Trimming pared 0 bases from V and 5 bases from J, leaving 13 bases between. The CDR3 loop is CASSQESRGRTEAFF. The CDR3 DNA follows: TGCGCCAGCAGCCAAGAATCTCGGGGTAGGACTGAAGCTTTCTTT.

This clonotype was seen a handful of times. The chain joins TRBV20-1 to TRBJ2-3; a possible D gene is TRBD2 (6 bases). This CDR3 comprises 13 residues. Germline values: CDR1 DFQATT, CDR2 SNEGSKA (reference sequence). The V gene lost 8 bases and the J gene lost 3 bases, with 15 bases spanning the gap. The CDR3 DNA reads TGCAGTCCACGACTAGGGCTTACAGATACGCAGTATTTT. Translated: CSPRLGLTDTQYF.

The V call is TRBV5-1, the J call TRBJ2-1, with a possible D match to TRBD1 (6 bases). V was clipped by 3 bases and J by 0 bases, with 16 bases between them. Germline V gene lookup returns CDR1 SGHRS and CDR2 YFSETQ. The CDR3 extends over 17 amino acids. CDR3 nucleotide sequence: TGCGCCAGCAGCTGGGGTCAGGGGTCGGGCTCCTACAATGAGCAGTTCTTC. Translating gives CASSWGQGSGSYNEQFF. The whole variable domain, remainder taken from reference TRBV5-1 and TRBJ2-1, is KAGVTQTPRYLIKTRGQQVTLSCSPISGHRSVSWYQQTPGQGLQFLFEYFSETQRNKGNFPGRFSGRQFSNSRSEMNVSTLELGDSALYLCASSWGQGSGSYNEQFFGPGTRLTVL.

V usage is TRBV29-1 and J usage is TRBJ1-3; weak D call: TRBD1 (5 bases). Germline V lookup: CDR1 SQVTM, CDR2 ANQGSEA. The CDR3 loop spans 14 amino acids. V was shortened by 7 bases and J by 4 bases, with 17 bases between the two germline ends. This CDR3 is CSAWDRDPGNTIYF. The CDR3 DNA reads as TGCAGCGCCTGGGACCGCGACCCCGGAAACACCATATATTTT.

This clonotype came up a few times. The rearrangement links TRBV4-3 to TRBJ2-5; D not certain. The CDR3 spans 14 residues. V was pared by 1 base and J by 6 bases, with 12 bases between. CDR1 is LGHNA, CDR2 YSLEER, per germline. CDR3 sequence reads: CASSQARGRQTQYF. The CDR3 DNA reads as TGCGCCAGCAGCCAAGCTAGAGGTCGCCAGACCCAGTACTTC.